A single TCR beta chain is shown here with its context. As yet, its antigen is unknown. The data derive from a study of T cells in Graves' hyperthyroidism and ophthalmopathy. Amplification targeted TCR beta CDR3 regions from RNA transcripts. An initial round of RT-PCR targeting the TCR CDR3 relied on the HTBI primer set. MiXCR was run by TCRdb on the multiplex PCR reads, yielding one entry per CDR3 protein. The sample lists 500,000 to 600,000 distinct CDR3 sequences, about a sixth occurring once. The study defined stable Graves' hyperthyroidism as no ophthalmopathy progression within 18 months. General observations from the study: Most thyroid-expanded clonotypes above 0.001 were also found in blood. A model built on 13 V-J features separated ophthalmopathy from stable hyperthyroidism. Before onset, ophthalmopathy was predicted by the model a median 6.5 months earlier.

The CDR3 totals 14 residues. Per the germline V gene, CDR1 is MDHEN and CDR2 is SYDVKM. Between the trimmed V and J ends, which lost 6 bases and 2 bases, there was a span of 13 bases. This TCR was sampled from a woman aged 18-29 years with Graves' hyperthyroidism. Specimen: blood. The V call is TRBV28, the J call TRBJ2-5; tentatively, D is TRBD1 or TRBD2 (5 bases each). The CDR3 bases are TGTGCCAGCAGAATGCAGGGACGTCAAGAGACCCAGTACTTC. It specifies CASRMQGRQETQYF.